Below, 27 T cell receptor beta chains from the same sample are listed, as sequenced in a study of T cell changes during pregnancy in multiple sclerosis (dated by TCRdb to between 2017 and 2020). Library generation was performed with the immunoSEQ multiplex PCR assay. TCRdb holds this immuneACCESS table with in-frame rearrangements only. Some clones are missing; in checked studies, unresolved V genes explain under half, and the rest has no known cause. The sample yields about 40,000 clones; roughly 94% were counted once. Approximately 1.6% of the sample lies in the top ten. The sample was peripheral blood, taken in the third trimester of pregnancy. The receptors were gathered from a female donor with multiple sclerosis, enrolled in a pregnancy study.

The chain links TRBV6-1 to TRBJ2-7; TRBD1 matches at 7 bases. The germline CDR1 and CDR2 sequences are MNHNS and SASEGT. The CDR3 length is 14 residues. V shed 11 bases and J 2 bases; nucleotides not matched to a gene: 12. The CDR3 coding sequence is TGTGCCGGCGGACTTAGGACAGGTACCTACGAGCAGTACTTC. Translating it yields CAGGLRTGTYEQYF.

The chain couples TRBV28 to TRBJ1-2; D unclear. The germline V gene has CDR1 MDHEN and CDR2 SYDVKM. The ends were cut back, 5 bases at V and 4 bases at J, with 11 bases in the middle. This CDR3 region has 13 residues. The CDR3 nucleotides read TGTGCCAGCAGTACTAGAATCGGCTATGGCTACACCTTC. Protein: CASSTRIGYGYTF.

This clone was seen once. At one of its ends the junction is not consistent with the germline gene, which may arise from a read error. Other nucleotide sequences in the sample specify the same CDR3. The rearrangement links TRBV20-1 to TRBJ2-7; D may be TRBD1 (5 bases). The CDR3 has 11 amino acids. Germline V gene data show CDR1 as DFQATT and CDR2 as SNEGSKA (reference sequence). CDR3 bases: TGCAGTGCTCCAGGGCCCTACGAGCAGTACTTT. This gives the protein CSAPGPYEQYF.

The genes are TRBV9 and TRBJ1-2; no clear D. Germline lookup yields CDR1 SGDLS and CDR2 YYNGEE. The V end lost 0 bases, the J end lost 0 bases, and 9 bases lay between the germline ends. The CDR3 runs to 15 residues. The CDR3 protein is CASSVGQLANYGYTF. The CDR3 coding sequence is TGTGCCAGCAGCGTAGGGCAGCTAGCTAACTATGGCTACACCTTC.

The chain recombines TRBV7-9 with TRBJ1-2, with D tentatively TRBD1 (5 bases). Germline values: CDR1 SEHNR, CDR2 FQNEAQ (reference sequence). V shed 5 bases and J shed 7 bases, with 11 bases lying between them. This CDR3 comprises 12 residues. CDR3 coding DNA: TGTGCCAGCAGCCCTGGGGACTCTGGCTACACCTTC. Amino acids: CASSPGDSGYTF.

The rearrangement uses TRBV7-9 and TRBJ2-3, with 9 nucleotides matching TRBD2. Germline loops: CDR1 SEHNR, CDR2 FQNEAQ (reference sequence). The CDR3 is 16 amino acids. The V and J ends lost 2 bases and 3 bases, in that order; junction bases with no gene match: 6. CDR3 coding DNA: TGTGCCAGCAGCTTACTCAGACTAGCGGTGACAGATACGCAGTATTTT. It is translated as CASSLLRLAVTDTQYF.

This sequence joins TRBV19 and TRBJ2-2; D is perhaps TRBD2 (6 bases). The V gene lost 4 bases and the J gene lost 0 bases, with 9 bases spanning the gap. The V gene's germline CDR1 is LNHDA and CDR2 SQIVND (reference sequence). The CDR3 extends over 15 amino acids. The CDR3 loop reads CASSTGGTNTGELFF. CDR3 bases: TGTGCCAGTAGTACAGGAGGGACGAACACCGGGGAGCTGTTTTTT.

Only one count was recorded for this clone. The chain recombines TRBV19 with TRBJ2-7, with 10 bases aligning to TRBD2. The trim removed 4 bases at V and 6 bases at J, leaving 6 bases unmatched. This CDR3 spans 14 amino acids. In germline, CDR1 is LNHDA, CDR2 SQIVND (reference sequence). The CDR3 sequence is CASSTSGSGGEQYF. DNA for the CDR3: TGTGCCAGTAGTACTAGCGGGAGTGGGGGCGAGCAGTACTTC.

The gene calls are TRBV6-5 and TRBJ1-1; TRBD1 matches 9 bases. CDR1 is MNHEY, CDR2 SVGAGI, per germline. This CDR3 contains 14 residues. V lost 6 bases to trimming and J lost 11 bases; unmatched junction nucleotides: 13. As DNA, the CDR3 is TGTGCCAGCAGCTCAAAGAGGACAGGGGTGGAGGCTTTCTTT. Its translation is CASSSKRTGVEAFF.

The CDR3 region is CASNRDSGNTIYF. In nucleotides, the CDR3 is TGTGCCAGTAACCGGGACAGCGGAAACACCATATATTTT. The genes are TRBV2 and TRBJ1-3, with 7 bases lining up with TRBD1. Germline V gene data show CDR1 as SNHLY and CDR2 as FYNNEI. V shed 9 bases and J 4 bases; nucleotides not matched to a gene: 6. The CDR3 has 13 amino acids.

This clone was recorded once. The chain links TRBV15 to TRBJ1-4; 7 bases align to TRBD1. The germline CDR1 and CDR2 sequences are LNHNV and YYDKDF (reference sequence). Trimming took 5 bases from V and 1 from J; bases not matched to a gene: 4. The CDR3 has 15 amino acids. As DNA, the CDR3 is TGTGCCACCAGCGGAGGACAGGAAACTAATGAAAAACTGTTTTTT. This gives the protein CATSGGQETNEKLFF.

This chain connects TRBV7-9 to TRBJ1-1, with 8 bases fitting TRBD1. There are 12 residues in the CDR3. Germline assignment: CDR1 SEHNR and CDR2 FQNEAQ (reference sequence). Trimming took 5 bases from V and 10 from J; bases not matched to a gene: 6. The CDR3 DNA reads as TGTGCCAGCAGCCCAAGGACAGGGCGAGCTTTCTTT. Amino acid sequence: CASSPRTGRAFF.

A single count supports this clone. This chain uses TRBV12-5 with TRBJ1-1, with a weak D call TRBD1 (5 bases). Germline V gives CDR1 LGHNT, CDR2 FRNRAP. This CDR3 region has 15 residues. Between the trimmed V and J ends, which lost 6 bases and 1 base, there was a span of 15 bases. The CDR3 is CASGLQGLGNTEAFF. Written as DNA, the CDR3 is TGTGCTAGTGGCCTGCAGGGATTGGGGAACACTGAAGCTTTCTTT.

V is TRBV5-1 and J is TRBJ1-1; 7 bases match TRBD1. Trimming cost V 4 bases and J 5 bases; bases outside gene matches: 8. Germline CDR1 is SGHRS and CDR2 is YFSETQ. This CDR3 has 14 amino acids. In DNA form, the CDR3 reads TGCGCCAGCAGCCAAGGACAGGAGCAGACTGAAGCTTTCTTT. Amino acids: CASSQGQEQTEAFF.

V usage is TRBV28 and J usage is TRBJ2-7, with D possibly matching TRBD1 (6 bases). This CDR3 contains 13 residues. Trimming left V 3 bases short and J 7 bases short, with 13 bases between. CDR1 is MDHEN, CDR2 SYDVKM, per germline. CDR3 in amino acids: CASSFTGLREQYF. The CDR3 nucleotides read TGTGCCAGCAGTTTCACAGGGTTGCGAGAGCAGTACTTC.

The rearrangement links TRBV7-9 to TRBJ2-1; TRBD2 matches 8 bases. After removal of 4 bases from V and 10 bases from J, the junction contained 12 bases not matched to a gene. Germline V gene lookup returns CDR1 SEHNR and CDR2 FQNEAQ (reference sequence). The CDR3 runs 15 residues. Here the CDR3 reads CASSSPTLTSAEQFF. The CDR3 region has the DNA TGTGCCAGCAGCTCCCCAACCTTGACTAGCGCGGAGCAGTTCTTC.

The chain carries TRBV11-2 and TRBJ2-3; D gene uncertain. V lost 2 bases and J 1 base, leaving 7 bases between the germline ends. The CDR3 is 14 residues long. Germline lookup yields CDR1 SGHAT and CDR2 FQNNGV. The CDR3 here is CASSLMGGTDTQYF. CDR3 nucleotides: TGTGCCAGCAGCTTAATGGGCGGCACAGATACGCAGTATTTT.

CDR3 residues: CATSRDRDRGHTEAFF. CDR3 bases: TGTGCCACCAGCAGAGATAGGGACAGGGGGCACACTGAAGCTTTCTTT. V usage is TRBV15 and J usage is TRBJ1-1, with TRBD1 matching 12 bases. CDR1 and CDR2 from the germline V gene are LNHNV and YYDKDF (reference sequence). V lost 0 bases and J lost 3; bases outside the gene matches: 2. This CDR3 spans 16 amino acids.

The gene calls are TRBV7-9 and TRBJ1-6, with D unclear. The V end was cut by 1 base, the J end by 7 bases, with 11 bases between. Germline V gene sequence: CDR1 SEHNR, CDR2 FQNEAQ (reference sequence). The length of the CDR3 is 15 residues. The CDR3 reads CASSLGPGSNSPLHF. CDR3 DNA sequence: TGTGCCAGCAGCTTAGGGCCAGGTTCCAATTCACCCCTCCACTTT. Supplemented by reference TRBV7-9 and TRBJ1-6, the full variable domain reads DTGVSQNPRHKITKRGQNVTFRCDPISEHNRLYWYRQTLGQGPEFLTYFQNEAQLEKSRLLSDRFSAERPKGSFSTLEIQRTEQGDSAMYLCASSLGPGSNSPLHFGNGTRLTVT.

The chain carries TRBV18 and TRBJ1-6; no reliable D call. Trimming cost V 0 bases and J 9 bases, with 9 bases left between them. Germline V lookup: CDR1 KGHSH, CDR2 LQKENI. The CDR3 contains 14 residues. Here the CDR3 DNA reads TGTGCCAGCTCACCACCGGGAGCTAGTTCACCCCTCCACTTT. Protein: CASSPPGASSPLHF. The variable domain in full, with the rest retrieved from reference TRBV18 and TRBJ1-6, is NAGVMQNPRHLVRRRGQEARLRCSPMKGHSHVYWYRQLPEEGLKFMVYLQKENIIDESGMPKERFSAEFPKEGPSILRIQQVVRGDSAAYFCASSPPGASSPLHFGNGTRLTVT.

The CDR3 nucleotides read TGTGCCAGCAGTTTAGGGACTAGCGGGACCTCCTACGAGCAGTACTTC. Translating gives CASSLGTSGTSYEQYF. The chain recombines TRBV6-5 with TRBJ2-7; 13 bases are shared with TRBD2. This CDR3 spans 16 amino acids. Germline-derived CDR1 and CDR2 are MNHEY and SVGAGI. The trim removed 4 bases at V and 0 bases at J, leaving 3 bases unmatched.

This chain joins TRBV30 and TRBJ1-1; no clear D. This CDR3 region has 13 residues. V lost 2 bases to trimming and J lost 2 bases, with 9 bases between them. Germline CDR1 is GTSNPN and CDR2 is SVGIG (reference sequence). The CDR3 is CAWSKGGNTEAFF. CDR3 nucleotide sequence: TGTGCCTGGAGTAAGGGAGGAAACACTGAAGCTTTCTTT. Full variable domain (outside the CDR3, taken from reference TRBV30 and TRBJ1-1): SQTIHQWPATLVQPVGSPLSLECTVEGTSNPNLYWYRQAAGRGLQLLFYSVGIGQISSEVPQNLSASRPQDRQFILSSKKLLLSDSGFYLCAWSKGGNTEAFFGQGTRLTVV.

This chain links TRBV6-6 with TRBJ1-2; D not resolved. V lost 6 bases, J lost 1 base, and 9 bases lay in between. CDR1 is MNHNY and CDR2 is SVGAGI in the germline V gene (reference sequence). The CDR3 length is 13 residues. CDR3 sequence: CASRLDINYGYTF. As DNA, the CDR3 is TGTGCCAGCAGACTCGACATTAACTATGGCTACACCTTC.

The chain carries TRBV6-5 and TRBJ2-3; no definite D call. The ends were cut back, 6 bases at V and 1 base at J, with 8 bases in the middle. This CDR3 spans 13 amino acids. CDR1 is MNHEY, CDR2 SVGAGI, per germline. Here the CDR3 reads CASRLRGTDTQYF. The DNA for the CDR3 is TGTGCCAGCAGACTCCGGGGCACAGATACGCAGTATTTT.

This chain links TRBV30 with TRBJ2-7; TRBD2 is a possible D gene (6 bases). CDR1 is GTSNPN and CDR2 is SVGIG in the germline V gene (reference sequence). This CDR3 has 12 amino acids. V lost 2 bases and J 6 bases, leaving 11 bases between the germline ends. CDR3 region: CAWSPGVPEQYF. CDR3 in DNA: TGTGCCTGGAGTCCGGGGGTACCCGAGCAGTACTTC.

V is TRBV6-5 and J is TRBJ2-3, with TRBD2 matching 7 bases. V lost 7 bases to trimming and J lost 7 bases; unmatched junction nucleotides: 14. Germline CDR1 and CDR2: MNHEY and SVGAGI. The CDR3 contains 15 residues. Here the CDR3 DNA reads TGTGCCAGCATCCCAAGAGGGGAGGGGTCAAATACGCAGTATTTT. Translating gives CASIPRGEGSNTQYF.

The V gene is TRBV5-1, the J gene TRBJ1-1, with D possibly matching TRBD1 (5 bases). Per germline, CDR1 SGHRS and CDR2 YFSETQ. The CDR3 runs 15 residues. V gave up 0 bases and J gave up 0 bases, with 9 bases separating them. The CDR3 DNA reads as TGCGCCAGCAGCTTGGGCAGGGTTCTGAACACTGAAGCTTTCTTT. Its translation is CASSLGRVLNTEAFF.